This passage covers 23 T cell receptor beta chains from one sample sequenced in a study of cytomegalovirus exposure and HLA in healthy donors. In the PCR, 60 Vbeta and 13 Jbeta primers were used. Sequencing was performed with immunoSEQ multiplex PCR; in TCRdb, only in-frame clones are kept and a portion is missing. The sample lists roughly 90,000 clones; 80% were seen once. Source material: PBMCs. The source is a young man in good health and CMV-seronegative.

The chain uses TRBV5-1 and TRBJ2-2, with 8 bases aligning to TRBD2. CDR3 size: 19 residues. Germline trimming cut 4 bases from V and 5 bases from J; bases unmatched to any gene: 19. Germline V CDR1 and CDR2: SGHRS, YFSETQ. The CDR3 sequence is CASSPFSITGGGTTGELFF. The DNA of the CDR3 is TGCGCCAGCAGCCCCTTCTCCATCACAGGCGGGGGGACAACCGGGGAGCTGTTTTTT.

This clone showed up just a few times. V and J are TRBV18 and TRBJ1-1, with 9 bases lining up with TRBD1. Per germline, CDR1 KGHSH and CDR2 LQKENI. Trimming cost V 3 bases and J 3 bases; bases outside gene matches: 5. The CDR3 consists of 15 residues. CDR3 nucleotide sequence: TGTGCCAGCTCACCTTTACAGGGGGCCGACACTGAAGCTTTCTTT. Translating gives CASSPLQGADTEAFF. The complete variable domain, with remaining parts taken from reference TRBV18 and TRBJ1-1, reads NAGVMQNPRHLVRRRGQEARLRCSPMKGHSHVYWYRQLPEEGLKFMVYLQKENIIDESGMPKERFSAEFPKEGPSILRIQQVVRGDSAAYFCASSPLQGADTEAFFGQGTRLTVV.

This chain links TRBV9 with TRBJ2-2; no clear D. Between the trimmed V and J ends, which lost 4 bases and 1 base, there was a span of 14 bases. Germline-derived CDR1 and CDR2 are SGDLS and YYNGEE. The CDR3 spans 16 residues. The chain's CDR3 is CASSRGGIGNTGELFF. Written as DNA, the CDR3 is TGTGCCAGCAGCCGAGGTGGAATTGGGAACACCGGGGAGCTGTTTTTT.

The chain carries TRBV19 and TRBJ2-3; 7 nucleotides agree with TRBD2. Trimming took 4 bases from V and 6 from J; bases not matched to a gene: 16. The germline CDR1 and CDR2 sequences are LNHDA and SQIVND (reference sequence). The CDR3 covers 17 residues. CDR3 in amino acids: CASSTPLADPPRDTQYF. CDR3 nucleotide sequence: TGTGCCAGTAGTACGCCTCTAGCGGATCCCCCTCGGGATACGCAGTATTTT.

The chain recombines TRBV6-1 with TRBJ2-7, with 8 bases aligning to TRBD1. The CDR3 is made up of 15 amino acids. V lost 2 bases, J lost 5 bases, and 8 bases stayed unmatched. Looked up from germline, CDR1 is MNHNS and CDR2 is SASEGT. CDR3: CASSESPDRVNEQYF. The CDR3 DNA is TGTGCCAGCAGTGAATCCCCGGACAGGGTTAACGAGCAGTACTTC.

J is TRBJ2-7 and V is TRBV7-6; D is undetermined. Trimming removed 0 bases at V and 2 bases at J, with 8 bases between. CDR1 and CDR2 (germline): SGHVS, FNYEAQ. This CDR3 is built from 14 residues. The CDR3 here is CASSLALDTYEQYF. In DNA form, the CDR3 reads TGTGCCAGCAGCTTAGCGCTAGATACCTACGAGCAGTACTTC.

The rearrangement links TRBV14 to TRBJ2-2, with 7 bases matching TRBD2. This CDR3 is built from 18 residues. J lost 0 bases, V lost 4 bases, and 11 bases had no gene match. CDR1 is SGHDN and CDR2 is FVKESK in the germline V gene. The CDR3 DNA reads TGTGCCAGCAGCCGGGCCCCTTGGCGGGGGACGAACACCGGGGAGCTGTTTTTT. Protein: CASSRAPWRGTNTGELFF.

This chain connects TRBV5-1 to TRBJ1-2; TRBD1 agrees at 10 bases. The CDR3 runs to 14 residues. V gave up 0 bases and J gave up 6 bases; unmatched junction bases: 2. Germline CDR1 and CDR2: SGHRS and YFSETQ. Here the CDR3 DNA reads TGCGCCAGCAGCTTGGGGACAGGGGGGGATGGCTACACCTTC. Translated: CASSLGTGGDGYTF.

CDR3 nucleotides: TGTGCCAGCAGTTTGGGTCAGGGCTATGAAAAACTGTTTTTT. Its translation: CASSLGQGYEKLFF. V usage is TRBV7-9 and J usage is TRBJ1-4, with TRBD1 as a possible D gene (5 bases). The CDR3 covers 14 residues. CDR1 is SEHNR, CDR2 FQNEAQ, per germline (reference sequence). Trimming removed 6 bases from V and 6 bases from J, with 14 bases in between.

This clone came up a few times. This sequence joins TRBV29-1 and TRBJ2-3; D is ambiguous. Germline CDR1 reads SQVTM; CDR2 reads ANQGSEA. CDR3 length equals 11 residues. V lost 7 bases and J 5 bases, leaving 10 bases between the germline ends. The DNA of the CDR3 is TGCAGCGACAAGACGGGAGATACGCAGTATTTT. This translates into CSDKTGDTQYF.

CDR3 in DNA: TGTGCCAGCAGTGCGGACAGGGGGATTCAGTACTTC. This gives the protein CASSADRGIQYF. The rearrangement joins TRBV6-1 to TRBJ2-4; 10 bases align to TRBD1. Germline CDR1 reads MNHNS; CDR2 reads SASEGT. This CDR3 comprises 12 residues. V shed 4 bases, J shed 10 bases, and the junction held 1 base outside the gene matches.

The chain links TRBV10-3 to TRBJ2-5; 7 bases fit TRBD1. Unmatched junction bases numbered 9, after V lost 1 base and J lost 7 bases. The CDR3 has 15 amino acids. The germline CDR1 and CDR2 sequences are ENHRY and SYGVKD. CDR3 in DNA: TGTGCCATCAGTGAGTTGGGCAGCCCAGGGGGGACCCAGTACTTC. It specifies CAISELGSPGGTQYF.

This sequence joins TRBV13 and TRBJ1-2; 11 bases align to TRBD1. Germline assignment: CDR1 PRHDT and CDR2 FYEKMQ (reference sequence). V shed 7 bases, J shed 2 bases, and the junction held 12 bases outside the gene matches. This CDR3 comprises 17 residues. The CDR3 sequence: CASTPPDRDRGNYGYTF. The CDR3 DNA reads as TGTGCCAGCACTCCCCCGGATCGGGACAGGGGGAACTATGGCTACACCTTC.

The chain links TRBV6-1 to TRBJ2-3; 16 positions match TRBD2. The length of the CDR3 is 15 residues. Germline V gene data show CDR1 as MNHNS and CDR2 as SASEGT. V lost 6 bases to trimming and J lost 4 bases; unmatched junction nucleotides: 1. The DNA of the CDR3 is TGTGCCAGCAGCGGGACTAGCGGGGGGGCAGATACGCAGTATTTT. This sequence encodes CASSGTSGGADTQYF.

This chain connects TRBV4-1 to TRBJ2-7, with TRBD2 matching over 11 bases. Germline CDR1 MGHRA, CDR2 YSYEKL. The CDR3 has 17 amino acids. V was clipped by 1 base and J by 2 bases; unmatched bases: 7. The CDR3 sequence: CASSQVIAGGVTYEQYF. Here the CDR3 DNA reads TGCGCCAGCAGCCAAGTTATAGCGGGGGGGGTTACCTACGAGCAGTACTTC.

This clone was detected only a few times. The CDR3 loop is CASSTQPGQGVYEQYF. CDR3 bases: TGTGCCAGCAGTACCCAACCGGGACAGGGAGTCTACGAGCAGTACTTC. The chain has TRBV6-6 and TRBJ2-7; 9 nucleotides line up with TRBD1. CDR3 length equals 16 residues. After removal of 5 bases from V and 3 bases from J, the junction contained 11 bases not matched to a gene. CDR1 is MNHNY, CDR2 SVGAGI, per germline (reference sequence).

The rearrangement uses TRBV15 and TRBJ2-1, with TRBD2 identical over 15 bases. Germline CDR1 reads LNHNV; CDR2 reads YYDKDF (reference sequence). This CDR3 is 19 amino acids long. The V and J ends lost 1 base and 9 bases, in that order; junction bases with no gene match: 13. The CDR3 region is CATSRGPPGLAGGGSEQFF. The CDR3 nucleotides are TGTGCCACCAGCAGAGGGCCCCCGGGACTAGCGGGGGGCGGGAGTGAGCAGTTCTTC.

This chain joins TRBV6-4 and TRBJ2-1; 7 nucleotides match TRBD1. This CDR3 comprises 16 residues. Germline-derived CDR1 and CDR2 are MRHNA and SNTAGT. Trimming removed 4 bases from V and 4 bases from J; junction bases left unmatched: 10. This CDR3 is CASSAITGTDYNEQFF. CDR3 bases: TGTGCCAGCAGTGCCATTACCGGGACAGATTACAATGAGCAGTTCTTC.

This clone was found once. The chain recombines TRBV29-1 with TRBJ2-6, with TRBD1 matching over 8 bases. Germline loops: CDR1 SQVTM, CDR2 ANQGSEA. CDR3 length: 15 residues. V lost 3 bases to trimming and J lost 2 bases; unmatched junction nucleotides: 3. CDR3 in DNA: TGCAGCGTTGAGCCAGGGGGCGCTGGGGCCAACGTCCTGACTTTC. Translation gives CSVEPGGAGANVLTF.

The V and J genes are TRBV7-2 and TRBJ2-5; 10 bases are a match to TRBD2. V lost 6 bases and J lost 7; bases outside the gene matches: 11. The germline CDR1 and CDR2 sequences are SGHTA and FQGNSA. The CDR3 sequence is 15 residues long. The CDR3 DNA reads TGTGCCAGCAGACAATTTGGAGCGGGGGGGCGGACCCAGTACTTC. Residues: CASRQFGAGGRTQYF. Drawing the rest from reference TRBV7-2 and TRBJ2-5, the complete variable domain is GAGVSQSPSNKVTEKGKDVELRCDPISGHTALYWYRQSLGQGLEFLIYFQGNSAPDKSGLPSDRFSAERTGGSVSTLTIQRTQQEDSAVYLCASRQFGAGGRTQYFGPGTRLLVL.

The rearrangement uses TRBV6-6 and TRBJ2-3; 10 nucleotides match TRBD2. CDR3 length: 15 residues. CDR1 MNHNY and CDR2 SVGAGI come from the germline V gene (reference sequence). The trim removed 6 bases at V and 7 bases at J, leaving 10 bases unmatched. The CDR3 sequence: CASSAPPSGGNTQYF. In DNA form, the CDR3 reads TGTGCCAGCAGCGCTCCTCCTAGCGGGGGCAATACGCAGTATTTT.

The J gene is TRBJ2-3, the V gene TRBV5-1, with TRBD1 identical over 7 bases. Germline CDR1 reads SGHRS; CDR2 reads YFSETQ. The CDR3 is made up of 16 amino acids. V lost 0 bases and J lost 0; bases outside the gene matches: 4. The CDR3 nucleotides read TGCGCCAGCAGCTTGGCCTGGGGACAGAGCACAGATACGCAGTATTTT. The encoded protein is CASSLAWGQSTDTQYF.

CDR3 nucleotides: TGTGCCAGCAGCTCTGACGGGTACTATGGCTACACCTTC. This encodes CASSSDGYYGYTF. The rearrangement joins TRBV5-4 to TRBJ1-2, with D unresolved. This CDR3 has 13 amino acids. Trimming stripped 3 bases from V and 3 bases from J, with 9 bases between. Germline V gene sequence: CDR1 SGHNT, CDR2 YYREEE (reference sequence).